These T cell receptor beta chains were read from a single sample in a study of technical replicates of blood from a handful of donors. Repertoires were generated with immunoSEQ multiplex PCR, while TCRdb's copy carries only in-frame clones and drops some. The data show some 62,000 clones, roughly 86% seen once. The sample taken for sequencing was PBMCs. Source of these receptors: a human donor in good health. Some clones in this sample may be carry-over from other donors' samples. CDR3s include the opening cysteine and the closing phenylalanine or tryptophan. A D gene is named only where the DNA matches it firmly. Clone sizes are given selectively: once, few, many, or a class where the clone is expanded.

cdr3_length j_call v_call clone_size d_call cdr3_aa cdr3_nt
14 TRBJ2-7 TRBV11-2 - - CASSLLGTFDEQYF TGTGCCAGCAGCTTACTTGGGACATTCGACGAGCAGTACTTC
17 TRBJ2-5 TRBV5-6 - TRBD2 CASSPGLAGGQGETQYF TGTGCCAGCAGCCCAGGACTAGCGGGGGGTCAGGGAGAGACCCAGTACTTC
17 TRBJ2-3 TRBV13 - TRBD2 CASSLGASGGTTDTQYF TGTGCCAGCAGCTTAGGTGCTAGCGGGGGGACCACAGATACGCAGTATTTT
15 TRBJ2-1 TRBV7-2 - TRBD2 CASRSNSGGAGEQFF TGTGCCAGCAGATCCAATAGCGGGGGGGCCGGAGAGCAGTTCTTC
15 TRBJ2-1 TRBV6-5 - TRBD2 CASSYGIAGKNEQFF TGTGCCAGCAGTTACGGAATAGCGGGGAAGAATGAGCAGTTCTTC
13 TRBJ2-7 TRBV18 - - CASSRRGDYEQYF TGTGCCAGCTCACGTAGGGGTGATTACGAGCAGTACTTC
15 TRBJ2-5 TRBV7-6 - TRBD2 CASSQGRGRAETQYF TGTGCCAGCAGCCAAGGCCGGGGGAGGGCGGAGACCCAGTACTTC
13 TRBJ2-2 TRBV11-2 - - CASSLQDPGELFF TGTGCCAGCAGCTTACAGGATCCCGGGGAGCTGTTTTTT
16 TRBJ2-5 TRBV9 - TRBD2 CASSVATGLARETQYF TGTGCCAGCAGCGTAGCTACGGGACTAGCGAGGGAGACCCAGTACTTC
14 TRBJ2-7 TRBV5-5 - - CASSPGLGGYEQYF TGTGCCAGCAGTCCGGGATTGGGGGGCTACGAGCAGTACTTC
14 TRBJ2-5 TRBV29-1 - TRBD1 CSVGAGQGFETQYF TGCAGCGTGGGGGCGGGACAGGGATTCGAGACCCAGTACTTC
13 TRBJ2-7 TRBV6-4 - - CASSDRVSYEQYF TGTGCCAGCAGTGACAGAGTCTCCTACGAGCAGTACTTC
12 TRBJ2-3 TRBV2 - - CASGESADTQYF TGTGCCAGCGGGGAGTCCGCAGATACGCAGTATTTT
13 TRBJ1-4 TRBV18 few - CASSARQNEKLFF TGTGCCAGCTCAGCTCGACAGAATGAAAAACTGTTTTTT
15 TRBJ1-1 TRBV7-2 - TRBD1 CASSLGDRGYTEAFF TGTGCCAGCAGCTTAGGGGACAGGGGCTACACTGAAGCTTTCTTT
12 TRBJ1-1 TRBV30 few - CARQSTNTEAFF TGTGCCCGACAGTCAACGAACACTGAAGCTTTCTTT
16 TRBJ2-7 TRBV7-9 - TRBD1 CASSLLPGQGSYEQYF TGTGCCAGCAGTCTACTTCCCGGACAGGGCTCCTACGAGCAGTACTTC
14 TRBJ2-7 TRBV2 - - CASSDTTTLYEQYF TGTGCCAGCAGTGATACGACTACCCTCTACGAGCAGTACTTC
10 TRBJ2-3 TRBV29-1 - - CSVDQNTQYF TGCAGCGTTGACCAGAATACGCAGTATTTT
17 TRBJ2-1 TRBV30 - TRBD2 CAWIGGLANSSYNEQFF TGTGCCTGGATCGGGGGACTAGCGAATAGCTCCTACAATGAGCAGTTCTTC
14 TRBJ1-2 TRBV4-3 - TRBD1 CASSQRTGLYGYTF TGCGCCAGCAGCCAGCGGACAGGGTTGTATGGCTACACCTTC
15 TRBJ2-5 TRBV5-4 - TRBD1 CASSRPGQGGETQYF TGTGCCAGCAGCCGCCCCGGACAGGGGGGGGAGACCCAGTACTTC
14 TRBJ1-3 TRBV5-4 - - CASSLPTTGGTIYF TGTGCCAGCAGCTTGCCGACAACTGGAGGCACCATATATTTT
14 TRBJ2-7 TRBV30 - TRBD2 CAWSLTGSGDEQYF TGTGCCTGGAGTTTAACGGGAAGCGGGGACGAGCAGTACTTC
18 TRBJ2-1 TRBV15 - TRBD2 CATSSLPPAGESYNEQFF TGTGCCACCAGCAGCCTCCCCCCAGCGGGGGAGTCCTACAATGAGCAGTTCTTC
16 TRBJ2-1 TRBV4-1 once TRBD2 CASSQLQRGLYNEQFF TGCGCCAGCAGCCAACTCCAGCGGGGACTTTACAATGAGCAGTTCTTC
14 TRBJ2-7 TRBV5-1 - - CASSLDSEAYEQYF TGCGCCAGCAGCTTGGACAGTGAAGCCTACGAGCAGTACTTC
16 TRBJ2-3 TRBV7-9 - TRBD1 CASSLATGGRTDTQYF TGTGCCAGCAGCTTAGCTACAGGGGGTAGGACAGATACGCAGTATTTT
14 TRBJ1-2 TRBV27 - TRBD1 CASRPPQQGSGYTF TGTGCCAGCAGACCCCCCCAACAGGGGAGTGGCTACACCTTC
14 TRBJ2-1 TRBV5-1 - - CASSLVMASVEQFF TGCGCCAGCAGCTTGGTTATGGCTAGCGTTGAGCAGTTCTTC
13 TRBJ2-5 TRBV19 - - CASSAVRLETQYF TGTGCCAGTAGTGCAGTACGATTGGAGACCCAGTACTTC
16 TRBJ1-1 TRBV15 - - CATSRDKNSWNTEAFF TGTGCCACCAGCAGAGATAAAAACAGCTGGAACACTGAAGCTTTCTTT